The clone carrying this T cell receptor beta chain was picked up one time. Data came from immunoSEQ multiplex PCR; TCRdb stores just in-frame clones and leaves some out. The repertoire has about 40,000 clones, around 94% of them found once; the top ten carry 1% to 1.5%. These data originate in a study of T cell changes during pregnancy in multiple sclerosis. CDR3 size: 16 residues. The germline V gene has CDR1 SQVTM and CDR2 ANQGSEA. Trimming cost V 5 bases and J 6 bases; bases outside gene matches: 8. The source was peripheral blood, collected before pregnancy. The TCR was taken from a female donor with multiple sclerosis, enrolled in a pregnancy study. The chain carries TRBV29-1 and TRBJ2-2, with 14 bases matching TRBD2. The CDR3 sequence is CSVYGTSGGKPGELFF. Here the CDR3 DNA reads TGCAGCGTTTACGGGACTAGCGGGGGAAAACCCGGGGAGCTGTTTTTT.